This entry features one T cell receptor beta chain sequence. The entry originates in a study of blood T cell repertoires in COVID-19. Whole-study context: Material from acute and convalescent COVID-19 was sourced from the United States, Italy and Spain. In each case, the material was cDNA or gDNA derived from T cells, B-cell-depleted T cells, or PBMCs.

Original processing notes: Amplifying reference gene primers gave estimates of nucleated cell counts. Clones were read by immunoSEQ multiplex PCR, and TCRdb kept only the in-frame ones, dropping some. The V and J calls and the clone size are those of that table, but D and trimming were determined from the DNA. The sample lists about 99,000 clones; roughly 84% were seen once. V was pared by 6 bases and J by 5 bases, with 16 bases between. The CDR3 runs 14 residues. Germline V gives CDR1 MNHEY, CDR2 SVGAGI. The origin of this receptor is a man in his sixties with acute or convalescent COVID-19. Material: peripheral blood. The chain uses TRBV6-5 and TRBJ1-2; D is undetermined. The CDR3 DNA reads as TGTGCCAGCAGATTAACCGACGGAGGTTATGGCTACACCTTC. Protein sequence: CASRLTDGGYGYTF.